A single sample is the source of the 9 T cell receptor beta chains below, sequenced in a study of CD8 T cells in Susac syndrome. Roughly 0.45 to 1 ug RNA was reverse transcribed with random hexamers. TCRdb used MiXCR to reprocess the immunoSEQ multiplex PCR reads, holding one entry per CDR3 protein. The table shows 400,000 to 550,000 distinct CDR3 sequences, with roughly 85% occurring only once. Sequenced: CD8+ T cells from PBMCs. Source of these receptors: a human donor with multiple sclerosis.

The J gene is TRBJ1-2, the V gene TRBV29-1; tentative D call: TRBD1 (6 bases). Trimming cost V 1 base and J 4 bases, with 10 bases left between them. In germline, CDR1 is SQVTM, CDR2 ANQGSEA. There are 13 residues in the CDR3. The DNA for the CDR3 is TGCAGCGTTGAAGTAGACAGGAGCTATGGCTACACCTTC. Amino acid sequence: CSVEVDRSYGYTF.

The gene calls are TRBV12-3 or TRBV12-4 and TRBJ2-7; 7 positions match TRBD1. The V and J ends lost 1 base and 0 bases, in that order; junction bases with no gene match: 6. The CDR3 is 16 residues long. The CDR3 coding sequence is TGTGCCAGCAGTTTAGGAAGGACAGGATTCTCCTACGAGCAGTACTTC. Translation: CASSLGRTGFSYEQYF.

The chain has TRBV27 and TRBJ1-5; 9 bases fit TRBD1. With 4 bases clipped from V and 10 bases from J, the junction kept 5 bases outside the gene matches. CDR3 length equals 13 residues. Germline loops: CDR1 MNHEY, CDR2 SMNVEV (reference sequence). CDR3 bases: TGTGCCAGCAGTTGGGACAGGGCGGAACCCCAGCATTTT. This sequence encodes CASSWDRAEPQHF.

The chain combines TRBV11-2 with TRBJ2-1; D remains unclear. Trimming removed 3 bases at V and 0 bases at J, with 15 bases between. Germline V lookup: CDR1 SGHAT, CDR2 FQNNGV. The CDR3 contains 17 residues. For the CDR3, the DNA is TGTGCCAGCAGCTTTCCCACTCATAAGAGCTCCTACAATGAGCAGTTCTTC. It yields the protein CASSFPTHKSSYNEQFF.

This chain joins TRBV11-2 and TRBJ1-1; D might be TRBD1 (6 bases). Deletions cut 1 base from V and 7 bases from J, with 16 bases between. The germline gives CDR1 SGHAT, CDR2 FQNNGV. The CDR3 covers 15 residues. CDR3 sequence (DNA): TGTGCCAGCAGCTTAGTCTCCGGGGGCGAGGGTGAAGCTTTCTTT. Translation gives CASSLVSGGEGEAFF.

The chain combines TRBV7-9 with TRBJ2-1; 13 bases align to TRBD2. Per the germline V gene, CDR1 is SEHNR and CDR2 is FQNEAQ (reference sequence). This CDR3 is 15 amino acids long. Trimming removed 4 bases from V and 6 bases from J; junction bases left unmatched: 3. The CDR3 protein is CASSSLAGGTNEQFF. The CDR3 coding sequence is TGTGCCAGCAGCTCACTAGCGGGAGGGACCAATGAGCAGTTCTTC.

This clonotype was seen a single time. V and J are TRBV5-1 and TRBJ2-7; TRBD1 agrees at 11 bases. The trim removed 4 bases at V and 1 base at J, leaving 4 bases unmatched. The CDR3 has 15 residues. Germline CDR1 reads SGHRS; CDR2 reads YFSETQ. DNA of the CDR3: TGCGCCAGCAGCATGGGGACAGGGGGGTCCTACGAGCAGTACTTC. Encoded protein: CASSMGTGGSYEQYF.

The chain couples TRBV23-1 to TRBJ2-1; a possible D gene is TRBD2 (6 bases). TRBV23-1 is filed as an ORF, its function uncertain. CDR3 length equals 14 residues. With 2 bases removed from V and 12 bases from J, the gap between germline ends came to 17 bases. The CDR3 DNA follows: TGCGCCAGCAGTCAACCCCTGGTGCTCGGGGGGCAGTTCTTC. This sequence encodes CASSQPLVLGGQFF.

The chain couples TRBV5-1 to TRBJ2-1; 9 nucleotides agree with TRBD1. V shed 2 bases, J shed 3 bases, and the junction held 6 bases outside the gene matches. CDR3 size: 16 residues. Germline assignment: CDR1 SGHRS and CDR2 YFSETQ. CDR3 nucleotides: TGCGCCAGCAGCTTCGAGCGGACAGGGGACTACAATGAGCAGTTCTTC. It is translated as CASSFERTGDYNEQFF.